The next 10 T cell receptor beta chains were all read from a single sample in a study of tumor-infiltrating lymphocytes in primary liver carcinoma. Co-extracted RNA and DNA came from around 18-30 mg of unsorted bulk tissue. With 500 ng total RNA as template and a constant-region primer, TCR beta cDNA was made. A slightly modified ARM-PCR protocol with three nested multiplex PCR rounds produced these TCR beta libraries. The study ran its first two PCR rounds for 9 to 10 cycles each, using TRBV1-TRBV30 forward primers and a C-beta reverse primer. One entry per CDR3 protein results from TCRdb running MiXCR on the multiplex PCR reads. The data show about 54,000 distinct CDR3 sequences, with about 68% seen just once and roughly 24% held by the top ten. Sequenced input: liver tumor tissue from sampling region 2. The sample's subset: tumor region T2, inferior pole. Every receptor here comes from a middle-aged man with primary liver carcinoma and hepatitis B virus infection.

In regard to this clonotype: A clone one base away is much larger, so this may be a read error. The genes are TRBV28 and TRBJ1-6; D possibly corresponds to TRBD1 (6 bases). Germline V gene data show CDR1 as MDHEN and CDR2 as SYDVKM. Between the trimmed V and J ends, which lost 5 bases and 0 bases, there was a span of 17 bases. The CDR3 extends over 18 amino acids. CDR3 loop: CASSEVRDMSSYNSPLHF. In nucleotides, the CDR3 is TGTGCCAGCAGTGAGGTCAGGGACATGAGCTCCTATAATTCACCCCTCCACTTT.

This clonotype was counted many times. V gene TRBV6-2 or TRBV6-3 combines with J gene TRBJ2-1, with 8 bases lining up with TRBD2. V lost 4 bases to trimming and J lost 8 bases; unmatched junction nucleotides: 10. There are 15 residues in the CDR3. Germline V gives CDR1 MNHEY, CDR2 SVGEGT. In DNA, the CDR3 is TGTGCCAGCAGTTCCTTAGCGGGGAGGTATGATGAGCAGTTCTTC. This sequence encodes CASSSLAGRYDEQFF.

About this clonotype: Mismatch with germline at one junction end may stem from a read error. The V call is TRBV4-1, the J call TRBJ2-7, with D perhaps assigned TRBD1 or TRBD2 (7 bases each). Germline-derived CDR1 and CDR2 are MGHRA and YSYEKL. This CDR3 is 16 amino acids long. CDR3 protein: CASSRQGGTITYEQYF. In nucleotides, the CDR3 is TGCGCCAGCAGCCGCCAGGGGGGGACAATAACTTACGAGCAGTATTTC.

The chain's CDR3 is CASGLNGSTGELFF. The CDR3 DNA follows: TGTGCCAGCGGGCTGAACGGGAGTACCGGGGAGCTGTTTTTT. V is TRBV12-3 or TRBV12-4 and J is TRBJ2-2, with D possibly matching TRBD2 (6 bases). Trimming cost V 8 bases and J 5 bases, with 15 bases left between them. The CDR3 length is 14 residues.

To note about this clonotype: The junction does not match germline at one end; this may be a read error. CDR3 amino acids: CASNVLEGGPNSGELFF. CDR3 DNA: TGTGCCAGCAATGTGTTAGAGGGAGGGCCGAACAGCGGGGAGCTGTTTTTT. This chain links TRBV6-1 with TRBJ2-2; TRBD2 matches 7 bases. The CDR3 totals 17 residues. Germline CDR1 and CDR2: MNHNS and SASEGT.

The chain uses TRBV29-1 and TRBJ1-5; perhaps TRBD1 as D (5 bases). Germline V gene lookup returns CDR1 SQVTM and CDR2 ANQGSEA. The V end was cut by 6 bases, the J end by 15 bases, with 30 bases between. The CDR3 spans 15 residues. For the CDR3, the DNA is TGCAGCGTCGCGACCGGGGGTGGTAGCAATCAGCCCTGGCATTTT. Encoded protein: CSVATGGGSNQPWHF.

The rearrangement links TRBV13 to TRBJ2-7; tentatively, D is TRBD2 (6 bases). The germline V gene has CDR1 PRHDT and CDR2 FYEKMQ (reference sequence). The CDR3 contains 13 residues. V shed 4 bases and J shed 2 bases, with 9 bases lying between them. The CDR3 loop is CASSSGGAYEQYF. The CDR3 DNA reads TGTGCCAGCAGCTCAGGCGGGGCCTACGAGCAGTACTTC.

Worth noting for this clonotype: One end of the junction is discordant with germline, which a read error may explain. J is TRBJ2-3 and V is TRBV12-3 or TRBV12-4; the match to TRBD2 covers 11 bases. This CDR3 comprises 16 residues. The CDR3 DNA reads TGTGCCAGCACTTCGGGACTAGCGGAAGGAGCAGATACACAGTATTTT. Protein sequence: CASTSGLAEGADTQYF.

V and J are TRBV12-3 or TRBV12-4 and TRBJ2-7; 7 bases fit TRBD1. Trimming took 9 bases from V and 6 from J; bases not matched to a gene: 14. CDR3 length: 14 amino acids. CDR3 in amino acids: CARSTGQSLGEQYF. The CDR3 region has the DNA TGTGCCAGGAGCACGGGACAGTCTCTCGGCGAGCAGTACTTC.

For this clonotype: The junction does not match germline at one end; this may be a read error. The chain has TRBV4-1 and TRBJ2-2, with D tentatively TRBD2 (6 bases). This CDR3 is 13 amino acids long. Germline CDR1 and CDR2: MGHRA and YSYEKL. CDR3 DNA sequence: TGCGCCAGCAACCAAGCACAAGGCGGGGAACTGTTTTTT. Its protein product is CASNQAQGGELFF.